This T cell receptor beta chain was sequenced during a study of cytomegalovirus exposure and HLA in healthy donors. In the study overall: Of approximately 400 genotyped donors, 70% to 85% clustered with self-reported Caucasian donors.

Amplification used 60 Vbeta primers and 13 Jbeta primers. Profiling relied on immunoSEQ multiplex PCR, and the TCRdb table lists in-frame clones only, not all of them. The table records around 120,000 clones, 65% to 80% of them present only once. The clonotype originates from a man aged 60 to 75 in good health and CMV-seropositive. Sequencing was carried out using PBMCs.

The CDR3 spells CASSLGSSNTGELFF. Written as DNA, the CDR3 is TGCGCCAGCAGCTTGGGTAGCTCGAACACCGGGGAGCTGTTTTTT. The chain recombines TRBV5-1 with TRBJ2-2; D gene unclear. Per germline, CDR1 SGHRS and CDR2 YFSETQ. CDR3 size: 15 residues. Deletions cut 0 bases from V and 0 bases from J, with 6 bases between.